One and the same sample provided the 15 T cell receptor beta chains below, sequenced in a study of blood T cell repertoires in COVID-19. Sequencing was performed with immunoSEQ multiplex PCR; in TCRdb, only in-frame clones are kept and a portion is missing. In the table there are about 220,000 clones, around 80% of which are singletons. The material sequenced was peripheral blood. These receptors all stem from a woman aged 55 to 70 who had recovered from COVID-19.

V is TRBV5-6 and J is TRBJ1-2; D unclear. Trimming took 0 bases from V and 3 from J, leaving 3 bases between them. Looked up from germline, CDR1 is SGHDT and CDR2 is YYEEEE. This CDR3 region has 12 residues. This CDR3 is CASSLGDYGYTF. The DNA of the CDR3 is TGTGCCAGCAGCTTGGGAGACTATGGCTACACCTTC.

V is TRBV10-3 and J is TRBJ1-3; possibly TRBD1 for D (5 bases). Trimming stripped 9 bases from V and 4 bases from J, with 16 bases between. The CDR3 runs to 14 residues. CDR1 is ENHRY and CDR2 is SYGVKD in the germline V gene. CDR3 region: CAIGGPTGGNTIYF. Written as DNA, the CDR3 is TGTGCCATTGGTGGGCCAACAGGCGGAAACACCATATATTTT.

The CDR3 here is CASSYKDSTYEQYF. The CDR3 DNA is TGTGCCAGCAGTTATAAAGACAGCACCTACGAGCAGTACTTC. This sequence joins TRBV6-5 and TRBJ2-7, with D perhaps matching TRBD1 (5 bases). Trimming removed 3 bases at V and 2 bases at J, with 11 bases between. CDR3 length equals 14 residues. Germline lookup yields CDR1 MNHEY and CDR2 SVGAGI.

The chain employs TRBV6-5 and TRBJ2-3; unclear D gene. V lost 2 bases, J lost 2 bases, and 8 bases lay in between. This CDR3 spans 14 amino acids. The germline V gene has CDR1 MNHEY and CDR2 SVGAGI. The CDR3: CASSYTDITDTQYF. The CDR3 DNA reads as TGTGCCAGCAGTTACACAGACATCACAGATACGCAGTATTTT.

The chain combines TRBV5-1 with TRBJ2-1; TRBD2 matches 12 bases. The CDR3 totals 15 residues. The V gene's germline CDR1 is SGHRS and CDR2 YFSETQ. J lost 10 bases, V lost 1 base, and 6 bases had no gene match. Written as DNA, the CDR3 is TGCGCCAGCAGCTTGACTAGCGGGGGGCCGTGGGAGCAGTTCTTC. Translating it yields CASSLTSGGPWEQFF.

The genes are TRBV15 and TRBJ1-1; the D is unclear. V lost 1 base, J lost 0 bases, and 15 bases lay in between. This CDR3 comprises 17 residues. CDR1 is LNHNV and CDR2 is YYDKDF in the germline V gene (reference sequence). CDR3 DNA sequence: TGTGCCACCAGCAGAGTCCGGTCGAGAGGGATGAACACTGAAGCTTTCTTT. This gives the protein CATSRVRSRGMNTEAFF.

The chain employs TRBV9 and TRBJ1-1, with D perhaps matching TRBD1 (5 bases). From germline, CDR1 is SGDLS and CDR2 YYNGEE. Trimming removed 0 bases at V and 5 bases at J, with 14 bases between. The CDR3 sequence is 15 residues long. The CDR3 here is CASSVDRVAGTEAFF. In DNA form, the CDR3 reads TGTGCCAGCAGCGTAGATAGGGTAGCAGGGACTGAAGCTTTCTTT. Together with reference TRBV9 and TRBJ1-1, the CDR3 gives the full variable domain: DSGVTQTPKHLITATGQRVTLRCSPRSGDLSVYWYQQSLDQGLQFLIQYYNGEERAKGNILERFSAQQFPDLHSELNLSSLELGDSALYFCASSVDRVAGTEAFFGQGTRLTVV.

About this clone: Other DNA sequences of this sample code for an identical CDR3. The chain has TRBV18 and TRBJ1-1, with D possibly TRBD1 on 5 matching bases. The germline V gene has CDR1 KGHSH and CDR2 LQKENI. The CDR3 extends over 13 amino acids. V lost 3 bases, J lost 1 base, and 6 bases lay in between. The CDR3 DNA sequence: TGTGCCAGCTCACCTGGACAGAACACTGAAGCTTTCTTT. Translated, it gives CASSPGQNTEAFF.

The chain is built from TRBV4-2 and TRBJ2-7, with 9 bases matching TRBD1. In germline, CDR1 is LGHNA, CDR2 YNFKEQ. This CDR3 spans 15 amino acids. V was pared by 4 bases and J by 9 bases, with 13 bases of the junction left unmatched. For the CDR3, the DNA is TGTGCCAGCAGCCCTCAAATGGAGGACAGGGGCCGGCAGTACTTC. This sequence encodes CASSPQMEDRGRQYF.

The CDR3 DNA follows: TGTGCCAGCAGCCAAACAGGGGGCTACGAGCAGTACTTC. Encoded protein: CASSQTGGYEQYF. This chain joins TRBV3-1 (or the pseudogene TRBV3-2) and TRBJ2-7, with TRBD1 matching over 8 bases. This CDR3 has 13 amino acids. Germline trimming cut 2 bases from V and 3 bases from J; bases unmatched to any gene: 0. Germline assignment: CDR1 LGHDT and CDR2 YNNKEL (reference sequence).

This clone is a singleton in its sample. The CDR3 protein is CASSQEQGATYEQYF. Written as DNA, the CDR3 is TGCGCCAGCAGCCAAGAGCAGGGGGCGACCTACGAGCAGTACTTC. The chain uses TRBV4-3 and TRBJ2-7; the match to TRBD1 covers 8 bases. The CDR3 consists of 15 residues. J gave up 2 bases and V 0 bases, and 3 bases lay outside the gene matches. Per the germline V gene, CDR1 is LGHNA and CDR2 is YSLEER.

The CDR3 DNA is TGTGCCAGCAGCACCTTACCGACAGGGGGTAGGGAAAAACTGTTTTTT. Translated: CASSTLPTGGREKLFF. The rearrangement joins TRBV7-9 to TRBJ1-4, with 9 bases fitting TRBD1. CDR1 is SEHNR and CDR2 is FQNEAQ in the germline V gene (reference sequence). This CDR3 region has 16 residues. V lost 5 bases, J lost 8 bases, and 12 bases stayed unmatched.

The rearrangement uses TRBV14 and TRBJ1-2; D perhaps matches TRBD1 (5 bases). The CDR3 runs to 13 residues. The germline V and J ends were trimmed by 6 bases and 3 bases, with 11 bases remaining between them. The germline CDR1 and CDR2 sequences are SGHDN and FVKESK. The CDR3 loop is CASSPGRYYGYTF. CDR3 nucleotide sequence: TGTGCCAGCAGTCCAGGGAGGTACTATGGCTACACCTTC.

The V gene is TRBV4-2, the J gene TRBJ1-3; no reliable D call. CDR1 and CDR2 (germline): LGHNA, YNFKEQ. CDR3 size: 14 residues. V dropped 1 base and J dropped 0 bases, with 4 bases sitting between them. The CDR3 loop reads CASSQAVSGNTIYF. The CDR3 region has the DNA TGTGCCAGCAGCCAAGCGGTCTCTGGAAACACCATATATTTT.

This clone appeared a few times. The chain uses TRBV11-3 and TRBJ2-2; 10 bases map to TRBD2. Germline V gives CDR1 SGHNT, CDR2 YENEEA. Trimming took 4 bases from V and 7 from J; bases not matched to a gene: 9. The CDR3 has 16 residues. CDR3 amino acids: CASSSPSGGAFGELFF. The CDR3 coding sequence is TGTGCCAGCAGCTCGCCCAGCGGGGGGGCCTTCGGGGAGCTGTTTTTT.